The TCR beta chain under discussion was sequenced for a study of T-cell reconstitution after alpha-beta-depleted transplantation in children. Whole-study results and caveats: The origin of alpha-beta T cells about two months after transplant was reportedly several hundred expanded graft clones. Most T-cell counts and diversity one year after the transplant came from T cells that were newly produced. Surviving recipient cells, namely T cells and thymic progenitors, were the source of high day-60 TCRbeta diversity in some patients.

The TCRbeta library incorporated unique molecular identifiers. TCRdb used MiXCR to reprocess the PCR reads, holding one entry per CDR3 protein. The sample consists of around 190,000 distinct CDR3 sequences, about 7% of them appearing once. This clonotype was found a few times. Its antigen is not known. The TCR sequence derives from a boy younger than 10 with acute lymphoblastic leukemia, due to receive a stem cell transplant. The sample in question was PBMCs, obtained before TCRalphabeta/CD19-depleted stem cell transplant.

In DNA form, the CDR3 reads TGCAGCGTTGAAGATCGGGGGGGGAGGGCCGCGGACGAGCAGTACTTC. It translates to CSVEDRGGRAADEQYF. This chain uses TRBV29-1 with TRBJ2-7, with 8 bases lining up with TRBD2. Germline V gene data show CDR1 as SQVTM and CDR2 as ANQGSEA. V lost 0 bases and J lost 5; bases outside the gene matches: 12. The CDR3 totals 16 residues.